This T cell receptor (beta chain) derives from a study of blood T cell repertoires in COVID-19. Across the whole study: Specimens from acute and convalescent COVID-19 originated in the United States, Italy and Spain. PBMCs, B-cell-depleted T cells, or T cells provided the cDNA or gDNA that made up the material.

The authors' processing: From reference gene primer amplification, estimates of nucleated cell counts were derived. The data were produced by immunoSEQ multiplex PCR, yet TCRdb's version contains in-frame clones alone and is incomplete. V and J calls and clone size come straight from that table; D and trimming were deduced from the DNA. The sample yields almost 200,000 clones, 70% to 90% seen once. Seattle's cohort entered during active infection and was followed longitudinally. CDR1 and CDR2 from the germline V gene are MDHEN and SYDVKM. Deletions cut 2 bases from V and 15 bases from J, with 30 bases between. The CDR3 runs 17 residues.

The gene calls are TRBV28 and TRBJ2-3, with a weak D call TRBD1 (6 bases). Sequencing input: peripheral blood. This TCR came from a man between 60 and 70 years old with COVID-19, enrolled during active disease. The CDR3 region has the DNA TGTGCCAGCAGTTTAGCCTCGGTGGGGGCCGCACGTGATACGCCCTATTTT. This translates into CASSLASVGAARDTPYF.